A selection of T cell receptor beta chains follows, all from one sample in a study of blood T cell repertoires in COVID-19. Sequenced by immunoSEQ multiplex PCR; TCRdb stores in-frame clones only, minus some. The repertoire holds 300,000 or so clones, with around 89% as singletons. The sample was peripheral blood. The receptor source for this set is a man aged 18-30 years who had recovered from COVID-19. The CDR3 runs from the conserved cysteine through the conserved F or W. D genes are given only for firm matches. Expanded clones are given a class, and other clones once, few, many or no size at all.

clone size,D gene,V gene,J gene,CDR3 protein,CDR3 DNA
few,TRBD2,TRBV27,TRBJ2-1,CASSSLAGGNYNEQFF,TGTGCCAGCAGCTCACTAGCGGGAGGGAACTACAATGAGCAGTTCTTC
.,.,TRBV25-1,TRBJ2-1,CASSELIEQFF,TGTGCCAGCAGTGAATTAATTGAGCAGTTCTTC
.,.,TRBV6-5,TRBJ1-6,CASSTSDFNSPLHF,TGTGCCAGCAGTACCAGTGACTTTAATTCACCCCTCCACTTT
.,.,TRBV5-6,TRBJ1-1,CASSLAMRDTEAFF,TGTGCCAGCAGCTTGGCTATGAGAGACACTGAAGCTTTCTTT
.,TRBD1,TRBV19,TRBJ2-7,CASSMGDSFYEQYF,TGTGCCAGTAGTATGGGGGACAGTTTCTACGAGCAGTACTTC
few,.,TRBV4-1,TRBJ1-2,CASSQRDSMDGYTF,TGCGCCAGCAGCCAACGGGACTCGATGGATGGCTACACCTTC
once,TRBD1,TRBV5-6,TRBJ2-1,CASSTSTGAYNEQFF,TGTGCCAGCAGCACCTCGACAGGGGCTTACAATGAGCAGTTCTTC
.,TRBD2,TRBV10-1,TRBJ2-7,CASSPTSATYEQYF,TGCGCCAGCAGTCCGACTAGCGCAACCTACGAGCAGTACTTC
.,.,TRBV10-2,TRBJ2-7,CASSENSWEQYF,TGCGCCAGCAGTGAGAACTCGTGGGAGCAGTACTTC
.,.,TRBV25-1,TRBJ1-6,CASSEQDNSPLHF,TGTGCCAGCAGTGAACAGGATAATTCACCCCTCCACTTT
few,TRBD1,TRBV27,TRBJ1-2,CASSLFLGQGVEGYTF,TGTGCCAGCAGTTTATTTTTGGGTCAGGGGGTTGAAGGCTACACCTTC
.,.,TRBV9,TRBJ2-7,CASSPVGGTYEQYF,TGTGCCAGCAGCCCAGTCGGGGGTACCTACGAGCAGTACTTC
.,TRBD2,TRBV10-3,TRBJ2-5,CAISEPRGRGQETQYF,TGTGCCATCAGTGAGCCGCGAGGGAGGGGACAAGAGACCCAGTACTTC
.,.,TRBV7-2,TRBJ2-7,CASSSYQGRLLNEQYF,TGTGCCAGCAGCTCGTATCAGGGGAGACTATTAAACGAGCAGTACTTC
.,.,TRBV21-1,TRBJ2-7,CASSKTSGRGSYEQYF,TGTGCCAGCAGCAAAACTAGTGGCAGAGGCTCCTACGAGCAGTACTTC
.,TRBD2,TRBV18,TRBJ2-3,CASSPLGEGTDTQYF,TGTGCCAGCTCACCACTTGGGGAGGGTACAGATACGCAGTATTTT
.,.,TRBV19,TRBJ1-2,CASQGGGSGYGYTF,TGTGCCAGCCAAGGTGGAGGGTCGGGGTATGGCTACACCTTC